The 13 T cell receptor beta chains below were found in one sample sequenced in a study of Graves' ophthalmopathy and Graves' hyperthyroidism. TCR beta CDR3 amplification used RNA transcripts. The authors performed first-round RT-PCR with HTBI primers and then a second-round multiplex PCR. TCRdb re-called the multiplex PCR reads with MiXCR, one entry per CDR3 protein. The table records almost 750,000 distinct CDR3 sequences, 40% of them present only once. Sequencing was carried out using peripheral blood. Receptors originate from an adult man with Graves' ophthalmopathy.

The table lists this clonotype with many counts. The rearrangement links TRBV20-1 to TRBJ2-5; D is unclear. Trimming stripped 6 bases from V and 2 bases from J, with 13 bases between. The CDR3 runs to 13 residues. The V gene's germline CDR1 is DFQATT and CDR2 SNEGSKA (reference sequence). The CDR3 sequence is CSAASSIQETQYF. DNA of the CDR3: TGCAGTGCCGCAAGTAGCATACAAGAGACCCAGTACTTC.

The chain links TRBV9 to TRBJ2-5; D gene unclear. CDR3 length: 13 residues. CDR1 SGDLS and CDR2 YYNGEE come from the germline V gene. V was trimmed by 3 bases and J by 1 base, leaving 7 bases between them. The CDR3 coding sequence is TGTGCCAGCAGCGCCGGACCCCAAGAGACCCAGTACTTC. It encodes CASSAGPQETQYF.

The J gene is TRBJ2-7, the V gene TRBV7-9; the D is unclear. The length of the CDR3 is 10 residues. Germline V lookup: CDR1 SEHNR, CDR2 FQNEAQ (reference sequence). Trimming shortened V by 8 bases and J by 12 bases, and 14 bases separated the two germline ends. The CDR3, as DNA: TGTGCCAGCGGACCCAACAAGAGGTACTTC. It specifies CASGPNKRYF.

The gene calls are TRBV5-1 and TRBJ2-2, with 9 bases matching TRBD2. Germline V lookup: CDR1 SGHRS, CDR2 YFSETQ. The CDR3 has 15 amino acids. V dropped 4 bases and J dropped 6; count of bases not matched to a gene: 7. CDR3 nucleotide sequence: TGCGCCAGCAGCCTATCTAGCGGGACGCCCGGGGAGCTGTTTTTT. It is translated as CASSLSSGTPGELFF. The full variable domain, rest sourced from reference TRBV5-1 and TRBJ2-2, is KAGVTQTPRYLIKTRGQQVTLSCSPISGHRSVSWYQQTPGQGLQFLFEYFSETQRNKGNFPGRFSGRQFSNSRSEMNVSTLELGDSALYLCASSLSSGTPGELFFGEGSRLTVL.

The chain uses TRBV25-1 and TRBJ2-2; 7 nucleotides align to TRBD2. V lost 6 bases and J lost 1; bases outside the gene matches: 5. The CDR3 totals 15 residues. Germline loops: CDR1 MGHDK, CDR2 SYGVNS. The CDR3 protein is CASSQAGENTGELFF. In DNA form, the CDR3 reads TGTGCCAGCAGCCAGGCGGGGGAGAACACCGGGGAGCTGTTTTTT.

This clonotype was recorded a few times. V and J are TRBV20-1 and TRBJ2-2; 10 bases line up with TRBD2. V dropped 3 bases and J dropped 6; count of bases not matched to a gene: 4. CDR1 is DFQATT, CDR2 SNEGSKA, per germline (reference sequence). This CDR3 has 14 amino acids. As DNA, the CDR3 is TGCAGTGCTAGTATGACTAGCGGGTCCGGGGAGCTGTTTTTT. This gives the protein CSASMTSGSGELFF.

The chain links TRBV29-1 to TRBJ2-7; 8 bases agree with TRBD1. Germline V gives CDR1 SQVTM, CDR2 ANQGSEA. CDR3 length: 14 residues. V trimming: 8 bases; J trimming: 4 bases; junction bases outside the gene matches: 13. The CDR3: CSLGSTGTGYEQYF. The CDR3 DNA sequence: TGCAGCTTAGGCTCAACCGGGACAGGATACGAGCAGTACTTC.

The chain links TRBV11-1 to TRBJ1-2, with no clear D. CDR1 and CDR2 from the germline V gene are SGHAT and FQDESV (reference sequence). The CDR3 totals 12 residues. The V end was cut by 2 bases, the J end by 10 bases, with 11 bases between. The CDR3 protein is CASSLIGEDYTF. As DNA, the CDR3 is TGTGCCAGCAGCTTAATCGGGGAGGACTACACCTTC.

The chain couples TRBV7-9 to TRBJ2-2; TRBD1 matches 7 bases. The CDR3 has 15 residues. Germline CDR1 reads SEHNR; CDR2 reads FQNEAQ (reference sequence). The junction had 11 bases not matched to a gene; V was cut back by 8 bases and J by 5 bases. The CDR3 loop is CASVPGAGGTGELFF. The CDR3 DNA is TGTGCCAGCGTTCCCGGGGCAGGGGGAACCGGGGAGCTGTTTTTT.

This clonotype was seen more than once but under ten times. The J gene is TRBJ1-1, the V gene TRBV6-5, with 8 bases identical to TRBD1. Germline lookup yields CDR1 MNHEY and CDR2 SVGAGI. Trimming took 2 bases from V and 5 from J; bases not matched to a gene: 7. The length of the CDR3 is 15 residues. The CDR3 reads CASSYLAGGETEAFF. The CDR3 DNA is TGTGCCAGCAGTTACCTGGCAGGGGGCGAGACTGAAGCTTTCTTT.

This clonotype was observed many times. The chain couples TRBV10-2 to TRBJ2-7, with D perhaps matching TRBD2 (6 bases). Germline CDR1 is WSHSY and CDR2 is SAAADI. V was pared by 5 bases and J by 2 bases, with 10 bases between. The CDR3 consists of 13 residues. This chain's CDR3 is CASSNSGPYEQYF. The CDR3 DNA sequence: TGCGCCAGCAGTAATAGCGGTCCCTACGAGCAGTACTTC.

The chain recombines TRBV6-5 with TRBJ1-1, with D possibly being TRBD1 (5 bases). Trimming left V 4 bases short and J 3 bases short, with 18 bases between. The CDR3 is 16 amino acids. Germline values: CDR1 MNHEY, CDR2 SVGAGI. The DNA for the CDR3 is TGTGCCAGCAGTTCTGGGGGACCTTTGGGATACACTGAAGCTTTCTTT. It codes for CASSSGGPLGYTEAFF.

The gene calls are TRBV7-9 and TRBJ2-7, with D tentatively TRBD2 (6 bases). The germline V and J ends were trimmed by 5 bases and 1 base, with 15 bases remaining between them. The CDR3 sequence is 15 residues long. CDR1 is SEHNR, CDR2 FQNEAQ, per germline (reference sequence). Written as DNA, the CDR3 is TGTGCCAGCAGCCGCCCTGACGGGGGTTCCTACGAGCAGTACTTC. Amino acid sequence: CASSRPDGGSYEQYF.